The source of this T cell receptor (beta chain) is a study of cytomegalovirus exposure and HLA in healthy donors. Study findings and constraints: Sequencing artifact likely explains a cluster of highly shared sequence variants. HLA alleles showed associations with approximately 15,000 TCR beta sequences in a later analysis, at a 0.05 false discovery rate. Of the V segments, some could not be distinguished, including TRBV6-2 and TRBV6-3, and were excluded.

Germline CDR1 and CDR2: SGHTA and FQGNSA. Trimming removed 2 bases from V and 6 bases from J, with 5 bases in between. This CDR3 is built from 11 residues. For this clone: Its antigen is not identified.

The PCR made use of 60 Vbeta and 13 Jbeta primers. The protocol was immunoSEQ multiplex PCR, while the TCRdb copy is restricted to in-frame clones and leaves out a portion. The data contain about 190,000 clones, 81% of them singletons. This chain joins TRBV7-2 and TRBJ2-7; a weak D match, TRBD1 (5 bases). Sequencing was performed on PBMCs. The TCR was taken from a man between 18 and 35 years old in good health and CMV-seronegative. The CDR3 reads CASSLQGEQYF. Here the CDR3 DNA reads TGTGCCAGCAGCTTACAGGGCGAGCAGTACTTC.